This passage covers 22 T cell receptor beta chains from one sample sequenced in a study of human T cells and chemical hapten exposure. TCRdb reprocessed the RACE reads with MiXCR, giving one entry per CDR3 protein. The data hold more than 65,000 distinct CDR3 sequences, with about 7.5% observed a single time. Stated time point: patch test 1, 2 weeks after DPC sensitization. Treatment specified: therapeutic diphenylcyclopropenone sensitization with weekly scalp DPC. The input for sequencing was whole blood, taken in connection with sensitization to the hapten diphenylcyclopropenone (DPC). These receptors all come from a woman in her thirties with alopecia areata. Some clones in this sample may be carry-over from other donors' samples.

This clonotype was observed many times. The chain joins TRBV15 to TRBJ1-5; D is unresolved. Germline V gene data show CDR1 as LNHNV and CDR2 as YYDKDF (reference sequence). The germline V and J ends were trimmed by 0 bases and 0 bases, with 12 bases remaining between them. This CDR3 has 17 amino acids. CDR3 DNA sequence: TGTGCCACCAGCAGAGATGTAGACAACCCTAGCAATCAGCCCCAGCATTTT. Protein product: CATSRDVDNPSNQPQHF.

This clonotype occurred many times. The chain is built from TRBV20-1 and TRBJ2-4; perhaps TRBD1 as D (6 bases). Germline V gives CDR1 DFQATT, CDR2 SNEGSKA (reference sequence). The V gene lost 0 bases and the J gene lost 2 bases, with 14 bases spanning the gap. This CDR3 region has 16 residues. The CDR3 sequence: CSARDFRGATKNIQYF. The CDR3 DNA reads TGCAGTGCTAGAGATTTCAGGGGCGCAACCAAAAACATTCAGTACTTC.

This clonotype has more than one count but fewer than ten. The genes are TRBV2 and TRBJ2-3; 9 nucleotides align to TRBD2. CDR3 length equals 17 residues. Germline values: CDR1 SNHLY, CDR2 FYNNEI. The V and J ends lost 6 bases and 1 base, in that order; junction bases with no gene match: 11. CDR3 DNA: TGTGCCAGCAGCCATCCGAAAATAGCGGGAGGCACAGATACGCAGTATTTT. Amino acid sequence: CASSHPKIAGGTDTQYF.

The chain has TRBV7-8 and TRBJ1-2, with 8 bases fitting TRBD1. Germline values: CDR1 SGHVS, CDR2 FQNEAQ. J lost 6 bases, V lost 1 base, and 13 bases had no gene match. The CDR3 is 17 residues long. This CDR3 is CASSLVPSQGASDGYTF. CDR3 nucleotide sequence: TGTGCCAGCAGCTTAGTACCCTCTCAGGGGGCAAGCGATGGCTACACCTTC.

This clonotype showed up just a few times. The chain combines TRBV10-3 with TRBJ2-6, with a possible D match to TRBD1 (6 bases). Germline-derived CDR1 and CDR2 are ENHRY and SYGVKD. V lost 7 bases and J lost 0, with 13 bases in between. CDR3 length: 16 amino acids. For the CDR3, the DNA is TGTGCCATCACGGACAGCCCCGGCTCTGGGGCCAACGTCCTGACTTTC. Residues: CAITDSPGSGANVLTF.

This clonotype was counted many times. V usage is TRBV7-2 and J usage is TRBJ2-5; D could derive from TRBD1 or TRBD2 (5 bases each). V was shortened by 3 bases and J by 5 bases, with 13 bases between the two germline ends. The CDR3 consists of 14 residues. The germline V gene encodes CDR1 SGHTA and CDR2 FQGNSA. CDR3 in amino acids: CASSLTPWGETQYF. The CDR3 coding sequence is TGTGCCAGCAGCTTGACTCCATGGGGGGAGACCCAGTACTTC.

The chain combines TRBV7-6 with TRBJ2-5; no reliable D call. Trimming removed 3 bases at V and 2 bases at J, with 7 bases between. Looked up from germline, CDR1 is SGHVS and CDR2 is FNYEAQ. The CDR3 has 13 amino acids. The CDR3 sequence is CASSLRSQETQYF. CDR3 coding DNA: TGTGCCAGCAGCTTGAGAAGTCAAGAGACCCAGTACTTC.

In its sample, this clonotype was seen many times. The chain carries TRBV28 and TRBJ2-7, with 7 bases aligning to TRBD1. The CDR3 is 18 residues long. Germline CDR1 is MDHEN and CDR2 is SYDVKM. The V and J ends lost 5 bases and 0 bases, in that order; junction bases with no gene match: 16. CDR3 protein: CASSLIGFGTANSYEQYF. CDR3 in DNA: TGTGCCAGCAGTCTCATAGGGTTCGGGACAGCTAACTCCTACGAGCAGTACTTC.

This clonotype was observed at least ten times. The chain recombines TRBV20-1 with TRBJ2-5, with 7 bases aligning to TRBD1. The germline V gene encodes CDR1 DFQATT and CDR2 SNEGSKA (reference sequence). J was trimmed by 5 bases and V by 3 bases; bases with no gene match: 12. The CDR3 has 15 residues. The CDR3 region is CSARVSGTARETQYF. The CDR3 bases are TGCAGTGCTAGGGTTTCCGGGACAGCCAGGGAGACCCAGTACTTC.

This clonotype was seen repeatedly, ten times or more. V and J are TRBV6-6 and TRBJ2-7; weak D call: TRBD1 (6 bases). The CDR3 runs 13 residues. V lost 5 bases, J lost 3 bases, and 11 bases lay in between. In germline, CDR1 is MNHNY, CDR2 SVGAGI (reference sequence). This CDR3 reads CASSTQQGYEQYF. DNA of the CDR3: TGTGCCAGCAGTACCCAACAGGGCTACGAGCAGTACTTC.

The chain recombines TRBV10-3 with TRBJ1-2; no clear D gene. The CDR3 extends over 14 amino acids. Germline V gene lookup returns CDR1 ENHRY and CDR2 SYGVKD. The ends were cut back, 3 bases at V and 7 bases at J, with 15 bases in the middle. The DNA of the CDR3 is TGTGCCATCAGTGAAATCCGGCCCGCGGGTGGCTACACCTTC. It yields the protein CAISEIRPAGGYTF.

This clonotype has ten or more counts. The V and J genes are TRBV6-2 or TRBV6-3 and TRBJ1-2; perhaps TRBD1 as D (5 bases). The CDR3 spans 15 residues. Germline CDR1 MNHEY, CDR2 SVGEGT. The germline V and J ends were trimmed by 0 bases and 6 bases, with 14 bases remaining between them. For the CDR3, the DNA is TGTGCCAGCAGTTACTCGGGACGCCTGTCTGATGGCTACACCTTC. Amino acids: CASSYSGRLSDGYTF.

This clonotype came up a few times. This chain joins TRBV20-1 and TRBJ1-1; 9 bases agree with TRBD1. The J segment lost 6 bases and the V segment lost 0 bases, leaving 8 bases of the junction unmatched. Germline V lookup: CDR1 DFQATT, CDR2 SNEGSKA (reference sequence). The CDR3 is 15 amino acids. The CDR3 here is CSARDLGQGTSEAFF. The CDR3 DNA reads TGCAGTGCTAGAGATCTGGGACAGGGTACGTCTGAAGCTTTCTTT.

The table lists this clonotype with many counts. The CDR3 region is CASSKHGTPNPQQYF. In DNA form, the CDR3 reads TGTGCCAGCAGCAAACACGGGACCCCGAATCCCCAGCAGTACTTC. This sequence joins TRBV21-1 and TRBJ2-7; TRBD1 is the table's D call, not checked against the DNA. TRBV21-1 is marked as a pseudogene. The CDR3 is made up of 15 amino acids.

This clonotype was counted only a few times. The chain uses TRBV20-1 and TRBJ1-2; D may be TRBD1 (6 bases). V lost 5 bases and J 4 bases, leaving 17 bases between the germline ends. The CDR3 spans 14 residues. Germline CDR1 reads DFQATT; CDR2 reads SNEGSKA (reference sequence). The CDR3 nucleotides are TGCAGTGCTCCTCCGGGACAAGCATTCTATGGCTACACCTTC. This gives the protein CSAPPGQAFYGYTF.

In this sample, this clonotype turned up many times. V usage is TRBV10-3 and J usage is TRBJ2-5; D uncertain. From germline, CDR1 is ENHRY and CDR2 SYGVKD. V was pared by 0 bases and J by 0 bases, with 2 bases between. The CDR3 is made up of 13 amino acids. The DNA of the CDR3 is TGTGCCATCAGTGAGTCCGACCAAGAGACCCAGTACTTC. Translating gives CAISESDQETQYF.

The chain links TRBV6-5 to TRBJ2-3; D is undetermined. Trimming removed 2 bases at V and 1 base at J, with 4 bases between. This CDR3 comprises 13 residues. The germline gives CDR1 MNHEY, CDR2 SVGAGI. DNA for the CDR3: TGTGCCAGCAGTTACGTCGGCACAGATACGCAGTATTTT. It specifies CASSYVGTDTQYF.

The chain uses TRBV12-3 or TRBV12-4 and TRBJ1-5; D unclear. V lost 4 bases, J lost 1 base, and 5 bases lay in between. This CDR3 has 13 residues. DNA for the CDR3: TGTGCCAGCAGTTGCGACAGCAATCAGCCCCAGCATTTT. As protein: CASSCDSNQPQHF.

This clonotype was counted once. A much larger clone differs from this one at a single base, so this may be a read error. The chain links TRBV20-1 to TRBJ1-5; D unresolved. There are 13 residues in the CDR3. Germline V gene sequence: CDR1 DFQATT, CDR2 SNEGSKA (reference sequence). The CDR3 DNA follows: TGCAGTGCTAACAGTGGGAGCAATCAGCCCCAGAATTTT. Its translation is CSANSGSNQPQNF.

This clonotype was picked up many times. The CDR3 bases are TGTGCCAGCAGCCAAGCCGGTACAGGGGGCCGGGGCTACACCTTC. Translated, it gives CASSQAGTGGRGYTF. The chain employs TRBV14 and TRBJ1-2; 9 nucleotides agree with TRBD1. V shed 1 base, J shed 8 bases, and the junction held 8 bases outside the gene matches. The CDR3 runs to 15 residues. CDR1 is SGHDN, CDR2 FVKESK, per germline.

The sample holds many counts of this clonotype. The chain has TRBV6-4 and TRBJ1-1, with D tentatively TRBD1 (6 bases). Trimming took 5 bases from V and 2 from J, leaving 9 bases between them. Germline V lookup: CDR1 MRHNA, CDR2 SNTAGT. The CDR3 contains 13 residues. CDR3 DNA sequence: TGTGCCAGCAGTCAGGGGAGCAACACTGAAGCTTTCTTT. Translation gives CASSQGSNTEAFF.

In its sample, this clonotype was seen a few times. A junction end diverges from the germline sequence, so it may reflect a read error. V and J are TRBV5-6 and TRBJ1-6, with 7 nucleotides matching TRBD1. From germline, CDR1 is SGHDT and CDR2 YYEEEE. CDR3 length equals 12 residues. The CDR3 bases are TGTGCCAGCAGCTTCGGGACAGCTCACCTCAACTTT. It is translated as CASSFGTAHLNF. Full variable domain (remainder filled in from reference TRBV5-6 and TRBJ1-6): DAGVTQSPTHLIKTRGQQVTLRCSPKSGHDTVSWYQQALGQGPQFIFQYYEEEERQRGNFPDRFSGHQFPNYSSELNVNALLLGDSALYLCASSFGTAHLNFGNGTRLTVT.